These 7 T cell receptor beta chains originate from one sample sequenced in a study of immune cell composition in non-small cell lung cancer. The method was immunoSEQ multiplex PCR; TCRdb's version includes in-frame clones alone and lacks a portion of them. Here the sample spans roughly 15,000 clones, over 70% being singletons. Normal lung was taken at the farthest possible site, at least 3 cm from tumour. These data were also reused for a study on CD4 T cells in lung cancer.

Sequencing was done on a sample of non-adjacent lung tissue. These receptors were collected from a human donor with non-small cell lung cancer.

This chain connects TRBV7-9 to TRBJ2-2, with 11 bases matching TRBD1. J was trimmed by 4 bases and V by 4 bases; bases with no gene match: 8. Germline lookup yields CDR1 SEHNR and CDR2 FQNEAQ (reference sequence). The CDR3 loop spans 17 amino acids. The CDR3 sequence: CASSSAQGTGGTGELFF. CDR3 nucleotide sequence: TGTGCCAGCAGCTCAGCTCAGGGGACAGGGGGCACCGGGGAGCTGTTTTTT.

The chain joins TRBV7-9 to TRBJ2-1; 9 bases are a match to TRBD1. Germline V gene lookup returns CDR1 SEHNR and CDR2 FQNEAQ (reference sequence). The trim removed 5 bases at V and 0 bases at J, leaving 11 bases unmatched. The CDR3 totals 18 residues. The CDR3 sequence is CASSPGQGVAPSYNEQFF. CDR3 nucleotides: TGTGCCAGCAGCCCGGGACAGGGTGTCGCCCCCTCCTACAATGAGCAGTTCTTC.

Concerning this clone itself: A far larger clone is one base from this, pointing to a likely read error. The J gene is TRBJ2-2, the V gene TRBV4-2, with 7 bases aligning to TRBD1. V was clipped by 0 bases and J by 4 bases; unmatched bases: 5. The length of the CDR3 is 16 residues. The germline V gene encodes CDR1 LGHNA and CDR2 YNFKEQ. The CDR3 coding sequence is TGTGCCAGCAGCCAAGAGGGACAGCCGGGCACCGGGGAGCTGTTTTTT. Translated: CASSQEGQPGTGELFF.

The chain is built from TRBV5-5 and TRBJ2-5; 8 bases line up with TRBD1. Germline values: CDR1 SGHKS, CDR2 YYEKEE (reference sequence). With V trimmed by 4 bases and J by 3 bases, 8 bases remained unmatched. This CDR3 is 15 amino acids long. DNA for the CDR3: TGTGCCAGCAGCGTATGGGACAGGCGGGAAGAGACCCAGTACTTC. Amino acids: CASSVWDRREETQYF.

This rearrangement joins TRBV18 to TRBJ2-7; D is perhaps TRBD2 (6 bases). The CDR3 loop spans 14 amino acids. Trimming pared 6 bases from V and 2 bases from J, leaving 14 bases between. Germline loops: CDR1 KGHSH, CDR2 LQKENI. In nucleotides, the CDR3 is TGTGCCAGCTCCCAACGGGGGACTCCCTACGAGCAGTACTTC. This sequence encodes CASSQRGTPYEQYF.

This clone was detected a few times. V usage is TRBV14 and J usage is TRBJ2-5; 7 positions agree with TRBD1. Germline loops: CDR1 SGHDN, CDR2 FVKESK. V was clipped by 5 bases and J by 1 base; unmatched bases: 10. The CDR3 loop spans 16 amino acids. The CDR3 sequence: CASSSRQGRFQETQYF. The CDR3 DNA reads TGTGCCAGCAGCTCACGACAGGGTCGGTTCCAAGAGACCCAGTACTTC.

The J gene is TRBJ1-2, the V gene TRBV7-8; 7 bases are shared with TRBD1. CDR1 is SGHVS and CDR2 is FQNEAQ in the germline V gene. The ends lost 3 bases at V and 8 bases at J; junction bases unmatched: 6. This CDR3 has 13 amino acids. The CDR3 protein is CASSFAGGWGYTF. Here the CDR3 DNA reads TGTGCCAGCAGCTTCGCAGGGGGATGGGGCTACACCTTC.